This T cell receptor (beta chain) was documented in a study of blood T cell repertoires in COVID-19. The overall study: The United States, Italy and Spain supplied acute and convalescent COVID-19 samples. T cells, B-cell-depleted T cells, or PBMCs provided the cDNA or gDNA that served as material.

In the original analysis: How many nucleated cells were present was estimated from reference gene primer amplification. Sequenced by immunoSEQ multiplex PCR; TCRdb stores in-frame clones only, minus some. Clonal size and the V and J genes are those of that table, whereas D and trimming came from the DNA. The table shows a few hundred thousand clones, with 80% to 85% occurring only once. Looked up from germline, CDR1 is MDHEN and CDR2 is SYDVKM. CDR3 length equals 14 residues. The ends were cut back, 7 bases at V and 4 bases at J, with 17 bases in the middle. This chain uses TRBV28 with TRBJ2-7; perhaps TRBD2 as D (6 bases). Sequenced input: peripheral blood. The sequence was obtained from a person aged 65 to 79 with COVID-19, enrolled during active disease. This CDR3 reads CASNSGPGVYEQYF. CDR3 DNA: TGTGCCAGCAACTCCGGCCCGGGGGTTTACGAGCAGTACTTC.